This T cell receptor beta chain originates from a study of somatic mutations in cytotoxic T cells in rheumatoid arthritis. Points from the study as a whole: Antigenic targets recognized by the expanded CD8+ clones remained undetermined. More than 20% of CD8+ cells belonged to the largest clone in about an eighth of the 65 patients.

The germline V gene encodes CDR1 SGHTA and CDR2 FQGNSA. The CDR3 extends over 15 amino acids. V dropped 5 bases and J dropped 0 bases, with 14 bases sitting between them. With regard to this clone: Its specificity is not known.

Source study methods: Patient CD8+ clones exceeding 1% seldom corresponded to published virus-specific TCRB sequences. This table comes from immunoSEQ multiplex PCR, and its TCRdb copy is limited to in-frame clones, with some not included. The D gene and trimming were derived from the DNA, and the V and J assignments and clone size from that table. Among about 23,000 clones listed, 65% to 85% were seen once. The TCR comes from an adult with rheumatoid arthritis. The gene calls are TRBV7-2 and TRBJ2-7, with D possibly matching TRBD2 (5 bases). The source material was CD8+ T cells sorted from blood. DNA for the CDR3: TGTGCCAGCAGCCCAAGTGTACTAGACTCCTACGAGCAGTACTTC. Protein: CASSPSVLDSYEQYF.